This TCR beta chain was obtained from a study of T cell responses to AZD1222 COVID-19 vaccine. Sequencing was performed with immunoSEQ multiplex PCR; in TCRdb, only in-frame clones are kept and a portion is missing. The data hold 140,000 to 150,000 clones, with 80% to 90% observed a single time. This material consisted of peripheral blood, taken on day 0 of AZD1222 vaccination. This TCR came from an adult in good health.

Here the CDR3 DNA reads TGTGCCAGCAGTTACTTCGGTCAGGGGCTGGATGGCTACACCTTC. Encoded protein: CASSYFGQGLDGYTF. The V gene is TRBV6-5, the J gene TRBJ1-2, with TRBD1 as a possible D gene (6 bases). Germline V gene lookup returns CDR1 MNHEY and CDR2 SVGAGI. CDR3 size: 15 residues. The ends were cut back, 1 base at V and 6 bases at J, with 15 bases in the middle.